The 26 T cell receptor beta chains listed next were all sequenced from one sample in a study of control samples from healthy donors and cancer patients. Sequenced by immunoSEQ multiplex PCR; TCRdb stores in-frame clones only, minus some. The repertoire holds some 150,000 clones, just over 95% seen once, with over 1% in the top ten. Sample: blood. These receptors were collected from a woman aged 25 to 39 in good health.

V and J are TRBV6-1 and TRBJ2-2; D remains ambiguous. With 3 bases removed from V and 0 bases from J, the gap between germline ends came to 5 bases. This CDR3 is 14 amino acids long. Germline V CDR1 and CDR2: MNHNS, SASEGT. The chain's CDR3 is CASSDRTNTGELFF. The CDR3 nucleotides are TGTGCCAGCAGTGACAGGACGAACACCGGGGAGCTGTTTTTT.

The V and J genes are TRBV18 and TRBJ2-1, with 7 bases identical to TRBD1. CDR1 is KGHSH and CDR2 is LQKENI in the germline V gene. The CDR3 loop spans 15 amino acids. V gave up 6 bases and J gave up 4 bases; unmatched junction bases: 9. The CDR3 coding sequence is TGTGCCAGCTCCCCCAACAGGGGAAGATACAATGAGCAGTTCTTC. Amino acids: CASSPNRGRYNEQFF. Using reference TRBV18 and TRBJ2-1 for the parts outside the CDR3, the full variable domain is NAGVMQNPRHLVRRRGQEARLRCSPMKGHSHVYWYRQLPEEGLKFMVYLQKENIIDESGMPKERFSAEFPKEGPSILRIQQVVRGDSAAYFCASSPNRGRYNEQFFGPGTRLTVL.

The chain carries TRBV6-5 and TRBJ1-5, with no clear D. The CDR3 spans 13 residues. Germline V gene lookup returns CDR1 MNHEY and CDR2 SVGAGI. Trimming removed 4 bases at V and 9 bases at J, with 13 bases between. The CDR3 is CASSLNLVGPQHF. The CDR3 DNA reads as TGTGCCAGCAGTTTGAACTTAGTCGGGCCCCAGCATTTT.

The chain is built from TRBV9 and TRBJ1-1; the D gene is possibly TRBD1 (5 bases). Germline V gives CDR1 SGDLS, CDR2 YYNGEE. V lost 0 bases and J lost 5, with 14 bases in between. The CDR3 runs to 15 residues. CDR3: CASSVAQGSRTEAFF. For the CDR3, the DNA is TGTGCCAGCAGCGTAGCTCAGGGCAGTCGAACTGAAGCTTTCTTT.

This CDR3 reads CASRFVSEKLFF. The DNA for the CDR3 is TGTGCCAGCCGGTTCGTCTCTGAAAAACTGTTTTTT. The V call is TRBV2, the J call TRBJ1-4; D gene uncertain. The germline CDR1 and CDR2 sequences are SNHLY and FYNNEI. With 8 bases removed from V and 7 bases from J, the gap between germline ends came to 11 bases. The CDR3 extends over 12 amino acids.

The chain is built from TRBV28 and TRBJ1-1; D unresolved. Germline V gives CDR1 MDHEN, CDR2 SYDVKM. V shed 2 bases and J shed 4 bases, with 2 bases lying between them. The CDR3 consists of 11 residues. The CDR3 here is CASSLSTEAFF. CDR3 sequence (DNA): TGTGCCAGCAGTTTAAGCACTGAAGCTTTCTTT.

The CDR3 loop is CASSLAYEQFF. The CDR3 bases are TGTGCCAGCAGCTTGGCATATGAGCAGTTCTTC. V gene TRBV5-4 combines with J gene TRBJ2-1; D unclear. This CDR3 has 11 residues. Germline values: CDR1 SGHNT, CDR2 YYREEE (reference sequence). V lost 0 bases and J 8 bases, leaving 3 bases between the germline ends.

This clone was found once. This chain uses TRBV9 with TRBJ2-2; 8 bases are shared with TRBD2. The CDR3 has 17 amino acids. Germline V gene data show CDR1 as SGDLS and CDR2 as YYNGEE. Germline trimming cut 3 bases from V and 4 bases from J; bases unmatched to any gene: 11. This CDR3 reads CASSARLASTLTGELFF. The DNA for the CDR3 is TGTGCCAGCAGCGCCAGACTAGCGTCGACTCTCACCGGGGAGCTGTTTTTT. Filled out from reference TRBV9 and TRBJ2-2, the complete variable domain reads DSGVTQTPKHLITATGQRVTLRCSPRSGDLSVYWYQQSLDQGLQFLIQYYNGEERAKGNILERFSAQQFPDLHSELNLSSLELGDSALYFCASSARLASTLTGELFFGEGSRLTVL.

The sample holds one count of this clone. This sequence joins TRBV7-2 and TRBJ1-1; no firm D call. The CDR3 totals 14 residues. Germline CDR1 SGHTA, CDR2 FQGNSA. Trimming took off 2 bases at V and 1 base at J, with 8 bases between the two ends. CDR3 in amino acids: CASSLWQRNTEAFF. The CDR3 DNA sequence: TGTGCCAGCAGCTTATGGCAGAGGAACACTGAAGCTTTCTTT.

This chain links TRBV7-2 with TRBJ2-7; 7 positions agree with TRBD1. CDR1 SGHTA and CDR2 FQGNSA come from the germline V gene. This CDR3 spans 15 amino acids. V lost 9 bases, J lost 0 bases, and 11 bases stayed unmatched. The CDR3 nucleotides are TGTGCCAGTGGGATCGACAGGGCAATCTCCTACGAGCAGTACTTC. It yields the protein CASGIDRAISYEQYF.

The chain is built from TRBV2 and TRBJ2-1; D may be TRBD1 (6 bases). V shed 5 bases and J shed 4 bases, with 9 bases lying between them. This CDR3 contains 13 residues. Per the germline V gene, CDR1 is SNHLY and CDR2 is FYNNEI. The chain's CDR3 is CASSRTVYNEQFF. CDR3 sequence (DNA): TGTGCCAGCAGTAGGACAGTTTACAATGAGCAGTTCTTC. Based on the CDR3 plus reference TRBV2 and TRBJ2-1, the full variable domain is EPEVTQTPSHQVTQMGQEVILRCVPISNHLYFYWYRQILGQKVEFLVSFYNNEISEKSEIFDDQFSVERPDGSNFTLKIRSTKLEDSAMYFCASSRTVYNEQFFGPGTRLTVL.

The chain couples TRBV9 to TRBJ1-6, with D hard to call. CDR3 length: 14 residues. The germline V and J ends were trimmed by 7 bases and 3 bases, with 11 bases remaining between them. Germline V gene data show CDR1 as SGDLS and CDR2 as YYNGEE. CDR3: CASQAALYNSPLHF. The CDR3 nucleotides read TGTGCCAGCCAGGCAGCGCTCTATAATTCACCCCTCCACTTT.

The CDR3 nucleotides are TGTGCCAGCTCACCCGAAAGGACAGGGGTATTGGCCCAGCATTTT. Protein sequence: CASSPERTGVLAQHF. The chain recombines TRBV18 with TRBJ1-5, with TRBD1 matching over 9 bases. Germline CDR1 is KGHSH and CDR2 is LQKENI. J lost 11 bases, V lost 3 bases, and 11 bases had no gene match. The CDR3 has 15 residues.

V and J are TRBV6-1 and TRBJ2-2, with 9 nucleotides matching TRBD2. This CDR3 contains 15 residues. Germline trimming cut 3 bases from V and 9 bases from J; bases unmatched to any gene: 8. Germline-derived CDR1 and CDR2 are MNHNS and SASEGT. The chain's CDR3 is CASSEGTSKVRELFF. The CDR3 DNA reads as TGTGCCAGCAGTGAGGGGACTAGCAAAGTTAGGGAGCTGTTTTTT.

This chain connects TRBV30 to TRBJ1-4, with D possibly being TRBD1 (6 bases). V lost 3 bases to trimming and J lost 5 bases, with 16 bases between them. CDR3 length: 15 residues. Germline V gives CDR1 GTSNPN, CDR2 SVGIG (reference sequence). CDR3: CAWRNPGQANEKLFF. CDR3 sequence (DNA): TGTGCCTGGAGGAATCCGGGACAAGCAAATGAAAAACTGTTTTTT.

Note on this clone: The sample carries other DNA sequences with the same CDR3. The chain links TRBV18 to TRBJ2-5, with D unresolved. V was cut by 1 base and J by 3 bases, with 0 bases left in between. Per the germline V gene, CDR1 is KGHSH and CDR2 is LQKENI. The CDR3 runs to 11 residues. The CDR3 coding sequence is TGTGCCAGCTCACCACAAGAGACCCAGTACTTC. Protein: CASSPQETQYF.

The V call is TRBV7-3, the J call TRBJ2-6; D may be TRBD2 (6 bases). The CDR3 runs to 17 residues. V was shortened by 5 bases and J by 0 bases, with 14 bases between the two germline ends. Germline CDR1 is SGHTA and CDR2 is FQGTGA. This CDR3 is CASSPHSGSSGANVLTF. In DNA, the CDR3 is TGTGCCAGCAGCCCCCATAGCGGAAGCTCTGGGGCCAACGTCCTGACTTTC.

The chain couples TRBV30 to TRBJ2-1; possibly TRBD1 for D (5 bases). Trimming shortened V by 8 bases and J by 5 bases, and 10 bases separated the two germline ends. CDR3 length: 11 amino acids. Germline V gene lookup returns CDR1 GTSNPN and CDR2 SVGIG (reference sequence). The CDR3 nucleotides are TGTGCCGGGCACAGGAACAATGAGCAGTTCTTC. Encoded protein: CAGHRNNEQFF.

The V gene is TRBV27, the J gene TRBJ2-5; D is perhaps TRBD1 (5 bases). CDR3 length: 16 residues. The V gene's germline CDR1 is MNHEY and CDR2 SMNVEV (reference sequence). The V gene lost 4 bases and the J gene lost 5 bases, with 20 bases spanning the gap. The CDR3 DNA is TGTGCCAGCAGTTCCTATGACAGTGGCCTAAGGGAGACCCAGTACTTC. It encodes CASSSYDSGLRETQYF.

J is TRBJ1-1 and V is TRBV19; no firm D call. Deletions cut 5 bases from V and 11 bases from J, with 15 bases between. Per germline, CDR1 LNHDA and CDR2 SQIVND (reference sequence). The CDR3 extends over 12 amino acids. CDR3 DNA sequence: TGTGCCAGTAGTCCCCCCCTGCAGCGGGCTTTCTTT. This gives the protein CASSPPLQRAFF.

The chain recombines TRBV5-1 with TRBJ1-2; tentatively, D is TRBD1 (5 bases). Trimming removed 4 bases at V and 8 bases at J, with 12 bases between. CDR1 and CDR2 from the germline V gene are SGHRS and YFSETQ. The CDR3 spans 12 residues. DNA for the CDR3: TGCGCCAGCAGCCCGGCCAGGGACGGCTACACCTTC. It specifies CASSPARDGYTF.

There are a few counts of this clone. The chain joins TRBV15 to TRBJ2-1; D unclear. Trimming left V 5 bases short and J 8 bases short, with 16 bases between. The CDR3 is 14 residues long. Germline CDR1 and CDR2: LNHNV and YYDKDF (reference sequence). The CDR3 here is CATSVTLGWDEQFF. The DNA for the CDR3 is TGTGCCACCAGCGTCACCCTGGGCTGGGATGAGCAGTTCTTC. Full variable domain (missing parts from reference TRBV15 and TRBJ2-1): DAMVIQNPRYQVTQFGKPVTLSCSQTLNHNVMYWYQQKSSQAPKLLFHYYDKDFNNEADTPDNFQSRRPNTSFCFLDIRSPGLGDTAMYLCATSVTLGWDEQFFGPGTRLTVL.

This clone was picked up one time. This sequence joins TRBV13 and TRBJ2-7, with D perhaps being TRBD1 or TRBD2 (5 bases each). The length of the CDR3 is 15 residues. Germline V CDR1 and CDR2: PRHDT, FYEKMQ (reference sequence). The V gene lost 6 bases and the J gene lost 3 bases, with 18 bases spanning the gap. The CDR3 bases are TGTGCCAGCAGTCTTCATGGGGGACGAGGCTACGAGCAGTACTTC. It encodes CASSLHGGRGYEQYF. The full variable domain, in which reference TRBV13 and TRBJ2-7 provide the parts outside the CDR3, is AAGVIQSPRHLIKEKRETATLKCYPIPRHDTVYWYQQGPGQDPQFLISFYEKMQSDKGSIPDRFSAQQFSDYHSELNMSSLELGDSALYFCASSLHGGRGYEQYFGPGTRLTVT.

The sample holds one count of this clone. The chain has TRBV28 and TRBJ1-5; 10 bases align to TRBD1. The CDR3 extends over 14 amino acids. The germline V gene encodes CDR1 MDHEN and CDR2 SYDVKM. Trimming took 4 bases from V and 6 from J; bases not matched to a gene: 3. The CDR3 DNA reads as TGTGCCAGCAGTTCAGACAGGGGGCGTCAGCCCCAGCATTTT. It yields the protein CASSSDRGRQPQHF.

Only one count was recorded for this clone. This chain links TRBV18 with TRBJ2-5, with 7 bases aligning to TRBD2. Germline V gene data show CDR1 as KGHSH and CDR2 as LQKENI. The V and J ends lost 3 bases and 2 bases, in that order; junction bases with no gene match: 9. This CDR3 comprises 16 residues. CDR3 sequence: CASSPPLLAVQETQYF. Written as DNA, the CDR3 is TGTGCCAGCTCACCCCCGCTTCTAGCGGTACAAGAGACCCAGTACTTC.

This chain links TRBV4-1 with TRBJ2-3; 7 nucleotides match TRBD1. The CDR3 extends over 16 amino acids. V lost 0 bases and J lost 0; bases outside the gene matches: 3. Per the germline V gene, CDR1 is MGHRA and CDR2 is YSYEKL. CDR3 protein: CASSQDRDSSTDTQYF. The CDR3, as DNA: TGCGCCAGCAGCCAAGACCGGGACAGTAGCACAGATACGCAGTATTTT.